This T cell receptor (beta chain) was captured in a study of neurological immune-mediated disorders. Unsorted libraries used 2 million PBMCs kept at -80 degrees C. Study outcomes and limitations: The absence of shared CDR3 amino acid sequences among expanded clones across subjects suggests private repertoires in all groups.

As for the cDNA, it was generated by 5'RACE with 10-nucleotide random UMIs. From 15-18 subjects, over 180 million TCR-beta sequences were obtained in each sequencing run. TCRdb itself ran the 5' RACE reads through MiXCR, one entry per CDR3 protein. The table records 33,000 or so distinct CDR3 sequences, less than 8.5% of them present only once. This clonotype has ten or more counts. Its target is unknown. The receptor comes from a woman aged 40 to 50 in good health. The specimen was PBMCs.

As DNA, the CDR3 is TGCAGTGGGTTGCGGCGGGAAGGGGATACGCAGTATTTT. This translates into CSGLRREGDTQYF. The chain links TRBV20-1 to TRBJ2-3, with a tentative D call TRBD2 (6 bases). Germline V CDR1 and CDR2: DFQATT, SNEGSKA (reference sequence). Trimming pared 7 bases from V and 6 bases from J, leaving 17 bases between. The CDR3 consists of 13 residues.